This entry lists 13 T cell receptor beta chains sequenced from one sample in a study of neurological immune-mediated disorders. Each CDR3 protein is one row after TCRdb ran MiXCR on the 5' RACE reads. The sample carries 26,000 or so distinct CDR3 sequences, more than 6.5% recorded once. Sequenced input: PBMCs. These receptors were taken from a woman between 45 and 65 years old in good health.

This clonotype was counted ten times or more. This sequence joins TRBV20-1 and TRBJ2-1; 9 bases map to TRBD2. This CDR3 is built from 15 residues. The J segment lost 4 bases and the V segment lost 5 bases, leaving 9 bases of the junction unmatched. Germline values: CDR1 DFQATT, CDR2 SNEGSKA (reference sequence). Here the CDR3 reads CSAVSGGGIYNEQFF. The DNA of the CDR3 is TGCAGTGCTGTTAGCGGGGGAGGAATTTACAATGAGCAGTTCTTC.

This clonotype was seen repeatedly, ten times or more. The rearrangement uses TRBV20-1 and TRBJ2-2; 13 positions match TRBD2. The V and J ends lost 3 bases and 4 bases, in that order; junction bases with no gene match: 2. Germline assignment: CDR1 DFQATT and CDR2 SNEGSKA (reference sequence). This CDR3 spans 15 amino acids. This CDR3 reads CSASGLAGATGELFF. The CDR3 DNA reads TGCAGTGCTAGTGGACTAGCGGGAGCCACCGGGGAGCTGTTTTTT.

At least ten counts were recorded for this clonotype. This chain joins TRBV2 and TRBJ2-6; D is perhaps TRBD1 (6 bases). This CDR3 spans 16 amino acids. V was clipped by 8 bases and J by 0 bases, with 14 bases between them. Germline-derived CDR1 and CDR2 are SNHLY and FYNNEI. The CDR3 region is CASGMDSNSGANVLTF. In nucleotides, the CDR3 is TGTGCCAGCGGTATGGACAGCAACTCTGGGGCCAACGTCCTGACTTTC.

This clonotype was recorded many times. The rearrangement joins TRBV20-1 to TRBJ1-2, with 8 bases that match TRBD1. Trimming removed 1 base from V and 4 bases from J; junction bases left unmatched: 8. The CDR3 consists of 15 residues. CDR1 is DFQATT, CDR2 SNEGSKA, per germline (reference sequence). The CDR3 reads CSARVPRGPTYGYTF. CDR3 DNA sequence: TGCAGTGCTAGAGTACCCAGGGGGCCTACCTATGGCTACACCTTC.

This clonotype was recorded many times. This rearrangement joins TRBV5-1 to TRBJ1-1; TRBD1 might be the D (6 bases). Germline V lookup: CDR1 SGHRS, CDR2 YFSETQ. V lost 1 base and J lost 1, with 17 bases in between. The CDR3 length is 17 residues. CDR3 protein: CASSLRRTEARNTEAFF. CDR3 DNA sequence: TGCGCCAGCAGCTTGAGACGGACAGAGGCCAGGAACACTGAAGCTTTCTTT.

This clonotype was detected many times. The chain combines TRBV10-3 with TRBJ2-3; a possible D gene is TRBD1 (6 bases). This CDR3 has 13 amino acids. V lost 10 bases to trimming and J lost 4 bases, with 15 bases between them. The germline V gene has CDR1 ENHRY and CDR2 SYGVKD. CDR3 protein: CATRGEGADTQYF. As DNA, the CDR3 is TGTGCCACCCGGGGCGAGGGGGCAGATACGCAGTATTTT.

This clonotype was counted at least ten times. The chain joins TRBV24-1 to TRBJ2-1; D is unresolved. Germline V gene sequence: CDR1 KGHDR, CDR2 SFDVKD. Between the trimmed V and J ends, which lost 0 bases and 12 bases, there was a span of 8 bases. The CDR3 has 12 amino acids. DNA for the CDR3: TGTGCCACCAGTGATTTGGGCAGTCCGCAGTTCTTC. It specifies CATSDLGSPQFF.

This clonotype was recorded many times. CDR3 DNA: TGCAGTGCGGGGAAAGAGGGGGCTTACAATGAGCAGTTCTTC. Translating gives CSAGKEGAYNEQFF. This sequence joins TRBV20-1 and TRBJ2-1; 7 bases match TRBD1. The V segment lost 6 bases and the J segment 4 bases; nucleotides outside the gene matches: 9. The germline gives CDR1 DFQATT, CDR2 SNEGSKA (reference sequence). This CDR3 is built from 14 residues.

The chain recombines TRBV20-1 with TRBJ2-2; possibly TRBD2 for D (5 bases). The germline V and J ends were trimmed by 0 bases and 2 bases, with 13 bases remaining between them. The CDR3 totals 16 residues. The germline CDR1 and CDR2 sequences are DFQATT and SNEGSKA (reference sequence). CDR3 nucleotide sequence: TGCAGTGCTAGAGATCAAAGGACTTCCAACACCGGGGAGCTGTTTTTT. It translates to CSARDQRTSNTGELFF.

This clonotype showed up many times. This chain links TRBV5-6 with TRBJ1-4; TRBD1 matches 8 bases. The length of the CDR3 is 17 residues. Trimming at V came to 3 bases and at J to 0 bases, leaving 7 bases not matched to a gene. The germline gives CDR1 SGHDT, CDR2 YYEEEE. The CDR3 coding sequence is TGTGCCAGCAGCTCCCGACAGGGGCTGTCAACTAATGAAAAACTGTTTTTT. Translating gives CASSSRQGLSTNEKLFF.

The chain is built from TRBV5-1 and TRBJ1-1, with a tentative D call TRBD1 (5 bases). The ends were cut back, 0 bases at V and 7 bases at J, with 10 bases in the middle. Germline V lookup: CDR1 SGHRS, CDR2 YFSETQ. This CDR3 contains 13 residues. Here the CDR3 reads CASSLEGRSEAFF. DNA of the CDR3: TGCGCCAGCAGCTTGGAGGGGCGCAGTGAAGCTTTCTTT. The full variable domain, with the rest looked up from reference TRBV5-1 and TRBJ1-1, is KAGVTQTPRYLIKTRGQQVTLSCSPISGHRSVSWYQQTPGQGLQFLFEYFSETQRNKGNFPGRFSGRQFSNSRSEMNVSTLELGDSALYLCASSLEGRSEAFFGQGTRLTVV.

This clonotype was seen ten or more times. V usage is TRBV4-3 and J usage is TRBJ2-1; 10 nucleotides match TRBD2. J was trimmed by 7 bases and V by 0 bases; bases with no gene match: 6. CDR1 is LGHNA, CDR2 YSLEER, per germline. CDR3 length: 16 residues. The CDR3 coding sequence is TGCGCCAGCAGCCAAGATGCTAGCGGGAGTTTGAATGAGCAGTTCTTC. As protein: CASSQDASGSLNEQFF.

This clonotype was detected many times. The V gene is TRBV5-1, the J gene TRBJ2-3; D is possibly TRBD2 (5 bases). The CDR3 is 16 amino acids. Germline V lookup: CDR1 SGHRS, CDR2 YFSETQ. The V gene lost 0 bases and the J gene lost 2 bases, with 13 bases spanning the gap. This chain's CDR3 is CASSLVSVGLTDTQYF. CDR3 in DNA: TGCGCCAGCAGCTTGGTTAGCGTGGGCCTCACAGATACGCAGTATTTT.